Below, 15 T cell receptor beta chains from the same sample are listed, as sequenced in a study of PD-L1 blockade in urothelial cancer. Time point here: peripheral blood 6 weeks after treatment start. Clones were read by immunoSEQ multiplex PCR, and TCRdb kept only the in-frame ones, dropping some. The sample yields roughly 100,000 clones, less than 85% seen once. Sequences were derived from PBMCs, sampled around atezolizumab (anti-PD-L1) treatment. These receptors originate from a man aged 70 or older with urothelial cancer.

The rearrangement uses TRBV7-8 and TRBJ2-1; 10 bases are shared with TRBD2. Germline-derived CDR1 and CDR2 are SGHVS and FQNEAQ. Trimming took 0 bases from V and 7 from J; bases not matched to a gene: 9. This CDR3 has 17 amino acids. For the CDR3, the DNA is TGTGCCAGCAGCTTAGCGGGGAGCGGGAGGGCCTTTAATGAGCAGTTCTTC. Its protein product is CASSLAGSGRAFNEQFF.

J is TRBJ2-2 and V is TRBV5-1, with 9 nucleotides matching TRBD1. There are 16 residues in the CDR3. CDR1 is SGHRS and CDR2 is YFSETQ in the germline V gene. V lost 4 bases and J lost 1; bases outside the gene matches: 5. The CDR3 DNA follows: TGCGCCAGCAGCCATACGGGACAGGGGAACACCGGGGAGCTGTTTTTT. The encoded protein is CASSHTGQGNTGELFF.

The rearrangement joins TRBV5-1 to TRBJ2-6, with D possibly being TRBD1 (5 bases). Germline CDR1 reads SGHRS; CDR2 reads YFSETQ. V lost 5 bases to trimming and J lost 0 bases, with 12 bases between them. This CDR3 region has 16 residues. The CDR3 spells CASSIQVDSGANVLTF. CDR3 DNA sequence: TGCGCCAGCAGTATACAGGTTGACTCTGGGGCCAACGTCCTGACTTTC.

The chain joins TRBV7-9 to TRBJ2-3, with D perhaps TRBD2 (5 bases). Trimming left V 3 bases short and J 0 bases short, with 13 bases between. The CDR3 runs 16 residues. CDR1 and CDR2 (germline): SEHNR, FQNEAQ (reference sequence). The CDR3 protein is CASSFGETSSTDTQYF. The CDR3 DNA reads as TGTGCCAGCAGCTTCGGGGAGACGTCTAGCACAGATACGCAGTATTTT.

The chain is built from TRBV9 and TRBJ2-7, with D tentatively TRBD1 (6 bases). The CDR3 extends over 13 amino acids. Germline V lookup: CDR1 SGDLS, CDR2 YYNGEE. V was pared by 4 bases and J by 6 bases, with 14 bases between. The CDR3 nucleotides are TGTGCCAGCAGCACGCACCTCAGGGGCGAGCAGTACTTC. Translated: CASSTHLRGEQYF.

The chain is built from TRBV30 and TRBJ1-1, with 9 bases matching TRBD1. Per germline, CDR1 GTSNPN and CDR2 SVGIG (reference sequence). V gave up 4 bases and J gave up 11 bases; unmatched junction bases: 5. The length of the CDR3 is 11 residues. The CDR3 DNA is TGTGCCTGGACCGGGACAGGGTCTGCTTTCTTT. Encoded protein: CAWTGTGSAFF.

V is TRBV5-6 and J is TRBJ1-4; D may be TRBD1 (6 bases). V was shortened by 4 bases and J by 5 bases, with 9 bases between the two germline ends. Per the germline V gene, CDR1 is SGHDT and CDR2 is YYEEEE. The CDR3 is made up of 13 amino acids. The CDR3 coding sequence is TGTGCCAGCAGCCGGACAGCGAATGAAAAACTGTTTTTT. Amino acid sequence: CASSRTANEKLFF.

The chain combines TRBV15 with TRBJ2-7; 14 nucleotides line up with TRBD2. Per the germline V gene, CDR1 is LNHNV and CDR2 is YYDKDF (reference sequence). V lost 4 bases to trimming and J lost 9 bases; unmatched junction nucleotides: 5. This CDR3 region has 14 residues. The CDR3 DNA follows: TGTGCCACCAGCAAGGGACTAGCGGGAGATGTGCAGTACTTC. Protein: CATSKGLAGDVQYF.

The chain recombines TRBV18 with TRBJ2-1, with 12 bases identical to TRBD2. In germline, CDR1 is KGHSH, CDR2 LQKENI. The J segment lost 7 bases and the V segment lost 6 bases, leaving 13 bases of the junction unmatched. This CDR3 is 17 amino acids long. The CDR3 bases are TGTGCCAGCTCCCCCAGAGGTGCGCTAGCGGGAGGGAATGAGCAGTTCTTC. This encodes CASSPRGALAGGNEQFF. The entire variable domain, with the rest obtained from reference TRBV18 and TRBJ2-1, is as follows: NAGVMQNPRHLVRRRGQEARLRCSPMKGHSHVYWYRQLPEEGLKFMVYLQKENIIDESGMPKERFSAEFPKEGPSILRIQQVVRGDSAAYFCASSPRGALAGGNEQFFGPGTRLTVL.

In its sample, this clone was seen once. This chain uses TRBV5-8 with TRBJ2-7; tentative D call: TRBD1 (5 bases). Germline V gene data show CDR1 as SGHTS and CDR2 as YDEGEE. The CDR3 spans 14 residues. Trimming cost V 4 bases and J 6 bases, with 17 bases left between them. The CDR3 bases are TGTGCCAGCAGCCCCATGACAGCTTTCGGCGAGCAGTACTTC. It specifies CASSPMTAFGEQYF.

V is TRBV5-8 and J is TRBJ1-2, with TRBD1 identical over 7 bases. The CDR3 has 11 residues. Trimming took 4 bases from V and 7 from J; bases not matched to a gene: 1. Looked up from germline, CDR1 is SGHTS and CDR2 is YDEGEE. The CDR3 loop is CASSRQGGYTF. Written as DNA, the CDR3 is TGTGCCAGCAGCCGACAGGGTGGCTACACCTTC. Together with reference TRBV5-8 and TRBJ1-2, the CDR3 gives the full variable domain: EAGVTQSPTHLIKTRGQQATLRCSPISGHTSVYWYQQALGLGLQFLLWYDEGEERNRGNFPPRFSGRQFPNYSSELNVNALELEDSALYLCASSRQGGYTFGSGTRLTVV.

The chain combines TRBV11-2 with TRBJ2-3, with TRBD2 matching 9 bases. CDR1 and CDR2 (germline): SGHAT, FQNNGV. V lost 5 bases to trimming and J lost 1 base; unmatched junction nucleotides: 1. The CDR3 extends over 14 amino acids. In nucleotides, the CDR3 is TGTGCCAGCAGCAGGACTAGCGGCACAGATACGCAGTATTTT. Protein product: CASSRTSGTDTQYF.

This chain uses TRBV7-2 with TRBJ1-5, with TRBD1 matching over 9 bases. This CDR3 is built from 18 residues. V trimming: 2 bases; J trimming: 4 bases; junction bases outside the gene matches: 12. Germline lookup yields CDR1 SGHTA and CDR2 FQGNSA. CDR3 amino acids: CASSLQTGTGFRNQPQHF. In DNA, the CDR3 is TGTGCCAGCAGCTTACAAACCGGGACAGGGTTTCGGAATCAGCCCCAGCATTTT.

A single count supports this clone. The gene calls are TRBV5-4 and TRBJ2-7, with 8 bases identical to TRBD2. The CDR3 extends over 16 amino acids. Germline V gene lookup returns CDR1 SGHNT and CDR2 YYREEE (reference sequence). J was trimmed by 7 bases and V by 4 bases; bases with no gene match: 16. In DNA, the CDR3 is TGTGCCAGCAGCGCGGGGGGTAGCGGACCACTACGTGAGCAGTACTTC. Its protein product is CASSAGGSGPLREQYF.

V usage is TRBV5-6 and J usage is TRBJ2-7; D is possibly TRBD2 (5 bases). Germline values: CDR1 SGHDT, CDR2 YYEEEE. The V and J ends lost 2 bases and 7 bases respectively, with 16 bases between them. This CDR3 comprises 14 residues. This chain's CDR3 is CASSFGQATGEQYF. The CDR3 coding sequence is TGTGCCAGCAGCTTTGGGCAGGCCACGGGGGAGCAGTACTTC.